These 23 T cell receptor beta chains were all obtained from the same sample, sequenced in a study of T cells expressing NK-cell markers. Reprocessing the 5' RACE reads, TCRdb reports a single entry for every CDR3 protein and omits DNA. The sample table includes some 190,000 distinct CDR3 sequences. The sequenced sample consisted of blood T cells: a sorted CD56 or NKG2C T cell subset, CD4+ or CD8+ T cells, or bulk PBMC T cells (not recorded which). The origin of the receptors is a man between 18 and 69 years old in good health.

J is TRBJ2-1 and V is TRBV20-1. This CDR3 is 13 amino acids long. In germline, CDR1 is DFQATT, CDR2 SNEGSKA (reference sequence). The CDR3: CSASDMTWNEQFF.

The chain has TRBV5-4 and TRBJ2-1; TCRdb outputs TRBD2, but without DNA this stays unchecked. The CDR3 loop spans 14 amino acids. Germline CDR1 reads SGHNT; CDR2 reads YYREEE (reference sequence). The CDR3 loop is CASSSGLAVNEQFF.

The chain joins TRBV27 to TRBJ2-7; TCRdb's D call of TRBD2 is untestable without DNA. CDR1 MNHEY and CDR2 SMNVEV come from the germline V gene (reference sequence). CDR3 length: 14 amino acids. CDR3 sequence: CASSYGLAGGGQYF.

The genes are TRBV27 and TRBJ2-7; TCRdb's assignment of TRBD1 cannot be checked, as there is no DNA. The CDR3 length is 14 residues. Germline V gene lookup returns CDR1 MNHEY and CDR2 SMNVEV (reference sequence). CDR3 residues: CASSLLGGEHEQYF.

The rearrangement joins TRBV4-1 to TRBJ1-1. CDR1 is MGHRA and CDR2 is YSYEKL in the germline V gene. This CDR3 contains 14 residues. CDR3 residues: CASSLGQLNTEAFF.

The rearrangement uses TRBV7-9 and TRBJ2-7; TCRdb's assignment of TRBD2 cannot be checked, as there is no DNA. The CDR3 is 15 amino acids. Germline CDR1 SEHNR, CDR2 FQNEAQ (reference sequence). The CDR3 protein is CASSSPGLGAYEQYF.

The CDR3 spells CASSKGTGCGETQYF. The V gene is TRBV21-1, the J gene TRBJ2-5; no DNA is available, so the TRBD1 call from TCRdb remains unchecked. TRBV21-1 represents a pseudogene. The CDR3 runs to 15 residues.

The J gene is TRBJ2-7, the V gene TRBV10-3; the TCRdb call, TRBD2, lacks DNA for checking. This CDR3 has 15 residues. From germline, CDR1 is ENHRY and CDR2 SYGVKD. CDR3 loop: CAISDRTSGGYEQYF.

The genes are TRBV7-2 and TRBJ2-1; the D call of TRBD2 rests on TCRdb alone, since no DNA is present to check it. Germline V lookup: CDR1 SGHTA, CDR2 FQGNSA. The CDR3 extends over 14 amino acids. The CDR3: CASSSSSGGYEQFF. The variable domain in full, with the rest retrieved from reference TRBV7-2 and TRBJ2-1, is GAGVSQSPSNKVTEKGKDVELRCDPISGHTALYWYRQSLGQGLEFLIYFQGNSAPDKSGLPSDRFSAERTGGSVSTLTIQRTQQEDSAVYLCASSSSSGGYEQFFGPGTRLTVL.

CDR3: CASSLTGGLDYEQYF. The V gene is TRBV5-1, the J gene TRBJ2-7; the D call of TRBD1 rests on TCRdb alone, since no DNA is present to check it. The germline gives CDR1 SGHRS, CDR2 YFSETQ. The CDR3 length is 15 residues.

The chain links TRBV12-3 or TRBV12-4 to TRBJ2-3; as DNA is missing, the TRBD1 call by TCRdb cannot be tested. This CDR3 region has 14 residues. CDR3 protein: CASRTVVGADTQYF.

The V gene is TRBV21-1, the J gene TRBJ1-4; the TRBD1 assignment by TCRdb is unverifiable without DNA. TRBV21-1 is classified as a pseudogene. This CDR3 contains 20 residues. CDR3 sequence: CASSKTGLLNRPATNEKLFF.

J is TRBJ2-2 and V is TRBV6-4. Germline CDR1 reads MRHNA; CDR2 reads SNTAGT. This CDR3 has 13 amino acids. CDR3 sequence: CASSDTNTGELFF.

V is TRBV4-1 and J is TRBJ2-1; absent DNA, TCRdb's TRBD1 call cannot be checked. The germline gives CDR1 MGHRA, CDR2 YSYEKL. There are 13 residues in the CDR3. This CDR3 reads CASSTGEYNEQFF.

The chain recombines TRBV6-1 with TRBJ2-7; checking the TCRdb D call of TRBD1 is not possible without DNA. Germline V CDR1 and CDR2: MNHNS, SASEGT. CDR3 length: 13 amino acids. The CDR3 loop reads CASKEGGTTYQYF.

V gene TRBV5-1 combines with J gene TRBJ2-7; TCRdb designates TRBD1, a call that cannot be tested without DNA. Germline lookup yields CDR1 SGHRS and CDR2 YFSETQ. The CDR3 spans 12 residues. The CDR3 protein is CASAVRGHEQYF.

The chain recombines TRBV3-1 with TRBJ1-5; TCRdb's assignment of TRBD1 cannot be checked, as there is no DNA. This CDR3 spans 15 amino acids. Germline-derived CDR1 and CDR2 are LGHDT and YNNKEL (reference sequence). This chain's CDR3 is CASSQAGGAFQPQHF.

The chain has TRBV7-9 and TRBJ2-6; with no DNA, the TCRdb D assignment of TRBD1 cannot be verified. The CDR3 loop spans 16 amino acids. CDR1 and CDR2 from the germline V gene are SEHNR and FQNEAQ (reference sequence). The CDR3: CASSLPQVTGANVLTF.

The J gene is TRBJ1-5, the V gene TRBV12-3 or TRBV12-4; TCRdb selects TRBD1, and the lack of DNA leaves this call unchecked. The CDR3 covers 14 residues. CDR3 loop: CASSPFQGNQPQHF.

The J gene is TRBJ2-1, the V gene TRBV7-9; the D gene TCRdb calls, TRBD1, cannot be checked with no DNA. The germline V gene has CDR1 SEHNR and CDR2 FQNEAQ (reference sequence). The CDR3 extends over 15 amino acids. CDR3 protein: CASRGPETKYNEQFF.

The chain uses TRBV28 and TRBJ2-7; no DNA is available, so the TRBD1 call from TCRdb remains unchecked. Germline assignment: CDR1 MDHEN and CDR2 SYDVKM. The CDR3 is made up of 16 amino acids. The CDR3 here is CASRPLSGTGYYEQYF.

The chain recombines TRBV13 with TRBJ2-1; TCRdb proposes TRBD1, but this gene call is untestable without DNA. Germline V gene data show CDR1 as PRHDT and CDR2 as FYEKMQ (reference sequence). CDR3 length: 14 residues. The CDR3 sequence: CASSQNREANEQFF.

The rearrangement links TRBV7-9 to TRBJ1-1; TCRdb's D gene call, TRBD1, goes unchecked for lack of DNA. The V gene's germline CDR1 is SEHNR and CDR2 FQNEAQ (reference sequence). The CDR3 has 13 amino acids. CDR3 in amino acids: CASRRDRGTEAFF.